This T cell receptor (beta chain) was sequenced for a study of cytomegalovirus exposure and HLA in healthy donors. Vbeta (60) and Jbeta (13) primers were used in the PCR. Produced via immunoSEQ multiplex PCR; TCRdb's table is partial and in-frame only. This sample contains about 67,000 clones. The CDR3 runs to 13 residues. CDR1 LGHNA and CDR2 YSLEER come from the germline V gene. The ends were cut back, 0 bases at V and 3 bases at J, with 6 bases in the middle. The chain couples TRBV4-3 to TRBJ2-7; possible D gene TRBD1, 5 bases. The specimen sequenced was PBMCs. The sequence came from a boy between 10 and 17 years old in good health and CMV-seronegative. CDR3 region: CASSQDRDYEQYF. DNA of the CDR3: TGCGCCAGCAGCCAAGACAGGGACTACGAGCAGTACTTC.